These 32 T cell receptor beta chains came from one sample sequenced in a study of CD8 T cells in Susac syndrome. The RNA input was about 0.45 to 1 ug, and it was reverse transcribed with random hexamers. TCRdb fed the immunoSEQ multiplex PCR reads into MiXCR, producing one record per CDR3 protein. Here the sample spans approximately 180,000 distinct CDR3 sequences, about 93% being singletons. The sample comprised CD4+ T cells from PBMCs. The receptors here all came from a human donor with multiple sclerosis.

The V gene is TRBV12-3 or TRBV12-4, the J gene TRBJ2-4; 13 bases are shared with TRBD2. The CDR3 is 17 residues long. V lost 6 bases to trimming and J lost 1 base; unmatched junction nucleotides: 6. CDR3 sequence: CASRRTSGGPAKNIQYF. The CDR3 DNA reads TGTGCCAGCAGAAGGACTAGCGGGGGTCCGGCCAAAAACATTCAGTACTTC.

In this sample, this clonotype turned up once. V is TRBV9 and J is TRBJ1-2, with 7 bases identical to TRBD1. Germline trimming cut 0 bases from V and 4 bases from J; bases unmatched to any gene: 6. The CDR3 runs to 15 residues. Germline V lookup: CDR1 SGDLS, CDR2 YYNGEE. In DNA form, the CDR3 reads TGTGCCAGCAGCGTAGGTGGAGGGGGCATCTATGGCTACACCTTC. It encodes CASSVGGGGIYGYTF.

The chain is built from TRBV5-1 and TRBJ2-3; weak D call: TRBD1 (6 bases). The length of the CDR3 is 15 residues. Per germline, CDR1 SGHRS and CDR2 YFSETQ. Trimming took off 4 bases at V and 2 bases at J, with 14 bases between the two ends. In DNA, the CDR3 is TGCGCCAGCAGCCCCACGGGACAAACCACAGATACGCAGTATTTT. This codes for CASSPTGQTTDTQYF.

The chain employs TRBV12-3 or TRBV12-4 and TRBJ1-5, with D perhaps TRBD1 (6 bases). CDR3 size: 15 residues. V lost 5 bases to trimming and J lost 6 bases, with 17 bases between them. CDR3 region: CASSLGWGAGQPQHF. DNA for the CDR3: TGTGCCAGCAGTCTAGGATGGGGGGCGGGTCAGCCCCAGCATTTT.

The chain links TRBV5-1 to TRBJ2-7, with TRBD1 matching over 10 bases. The CDR3 has 14 amino acids. Germline assignment: CDR1 SGHRS and CDR2 YFSETQ. Germline trimming cut 3 bases from V and 5 bases from J; bases unmatched to any gene: 5. CDR3 residues: CASSSTGQGNEQYF. CDR3 sequence (DNA): TGCGCCAGCAGCTCTACGGGACAGGGGAACGAGCAGTACTTC.

V and J are TRBV12-3 or TRBV12-4 and TRBJ2-1; D is ambiguous. V gave up 1 base and J gave up 6 bases, with 4 bases separating them. The CDR3 sequence is 12 residues long. The CDR3 nucleotides are TGTGCCAGCAGTTTAGGTAGCAATGAGCAGTTCTTC. Amino acids: CASSLGSNEQFF.

The V call is TRBV20-1, the J call TRBJ2-5; D could derive from TRBD1 or TRBD2 (5 bases each). The CDR3 has 12 residues. V was clipped by 6 bases and J by 5 bases, with 13 bases between them. CDR1 and CDR2 (germline): DFQATT, SNEGSKA (reference sequence). The CDR3 coding sequence is TGCAGTGCCATCCTCAGGGAGGAGACCCAGTACTTC. Its translation: CSAILREETQYF.

V and J are TRBV12-3 or TRBV12-4 and TRBJ2-7, with D uncertain. The CDR3 is 13 amino acids. The V and J ends lost 2 bases and 6 bases respectively, with 11 bases between them. The CDR3 loop is CASSLTLVGEQYF. CDR3 coding DNA: TGTGCCAGCAGTTTAACCCTTGTCGGCGAGCAGTACTTC.

The J gene is TRBJ2-4, the V gene TRBV12-3 or TRBV12-4; D may be TRBD1 or TRBD2 (5 bases each). V was pared by 4 bases and J by 9 bases, with 7 bases between. This CDR3 spans 11 amino acids. The chain's CDR3 is CASSWDGIQYF. In nucleotides, the CDR3 is TGTGCCAGCAGTTGGGACGGCATTCAGTACTTC.

This clonotype came up a few times. This sequence joins TRBV28 and TRBJ2-7; D is unclear. Germline V gene lookup returns CDR1 MDHEN and CDR2 SYDVKM. This CDR3 is built from 12 residues. The V end lost 6 bases, the J end lost 2 bases, and 8 bases lay between the germline ends. For the CDR3, the DNA is TGTGCCAGCAGGGGGTCTACCTACGAGCAGTACTTC. Protein: CASRGSTYEQYF.

The chain joins TRBV7-2 to TRBJ2-7, with TRBD1 as a possible D gene (5 bases). This CDR3 comprises 15 residues. The V end was cut by 5 bases, the J end by 0 bases, with 14 bases between. Germline V gives CDR1 SGHTA, CDR2 FQGNSA. The CDR3, as DNA: TGTGCCAGCAGCCCCACAGGAGCCCCCTCCTACGAGCAGTACTTC. It is translated as CASSPTGAPSYEQYF. Together with reference TRBV7-2 and TRBJ2-7, the CDR3 gives the full variable domain: GAGVSQSPSNKVTEKGKDVELRCDPISGHTALYWYRQSLGQGLEFLIYFQGNSAPDKSGLPSDRFSAERTGGSVSTLTIQRTQQEDSAVYLCASSPTGAPSYEQYFGPGTRLTVT.

This clonotype appeared once. The chain recombines TRBV24-1 with TRBJ2-3; TRBD2 aligns across 14 bases. CDR1 KGHDR and CDR2 SFDVKD come from the germline V gene. The CDR3 is 16 residues long. J was trimmed by 2 bases and V by 5 bases; bases with no gene match: 2. The CDR3 reads CATSGTSGRSTDTQYF. The CDR3 nucleotides are TGTGCCACCAGTGGGACTAGCGGGAGGTCCACAGATACGCAGTATTTT.

This clonotype was found once. The V and J genes are TRBV27 and TRBJ2-7; D is ambiguous. Germline V gene sequence: CDR1 MNHEY, CDR2 SMNVEV (reference sequence). Trimming left V 1 base short and J 7 bases short, with 11 bases between. The CDR3 is 13 residues long. Here the CDR3 reads CASSLYGSLEQYF. The CDR3, as DNA: TGTGCCAGCAGTTTATATGGCTCGCTTGAGCAGTACTTC.

CDR3 bases: TGTGCCTGGAGTGTTTACAGGGGAAACACTGAAGCTTTCTTT. Its translation: CAWSVYRGNTEAFF. The chain couples TRBV30 to TRBJ1-1, with TRBD1 identical over 7 bases. Germline CDR1 is GTSNPN and CDR2 is SVGIG (reference sequence). V gave up 0 bases and J gave up 2 bases; unmatched junction bases: 3. This CDR3 is built from 14 residues.

The CDR3 DNA reads TGTGCCAGCAGCTTAGCCGGACAGGTCCCGTCCTCTTATGGCTACACCTTC. It translates to CASSLAGQVPSSYGYTF. The V gene is TRBV11-2, the J gene TRBJ1-2; 7 bases fit TRBD1. The CDR3 length is 17 residues. The junction had 13 bases not matched to a gene; V was cut back by 1 base and J by 5 bases. Germline V gene data show CDR1 as SGHAT and CDR2 as FQNNGV.

The genes are TRBV20-1 and TRBJ2-5; 7 bases are a match to TRBD2. The CDR3 sequence is 13 residues long. Trimming cost V 5 bases and J 5 bases; bases outside gene matches: 8. Germline V gene lookup returns CDR1 DFQATT and CDR2 SNEGSKA (reference sequence). CDR3 DNA sequence: TGCAGTGCTGGTTCGACCGGGAGGGAGACCCAGTACTTC. Protein: CSAGSTGRETQYF.

The chain joins TRBV6-6 to TRBJ1-2; D might be TRBD1 (6 bases). The CDR3 is 14 amino acids. CDR1 MNHNY and CDR2 SVGAGI come from the germline V gene (reference sequence). Trimming removed 6 bases from V and 4 bases from J, with 15 bases in between. The CDR3 protein is CASSSPTQGYGYTF. In DNA form, the CDR3 reads TGTGCCAGCAGCTCCCCTACACAGGGCTATGGCTACACCTTC.

V is TRBV20-1 and J is TRBJ2-3; D is ambiguous. Germline loops: CDR1 DFQATT, CDR2 SNEGSKA (reference sequence). This CDR3 has 13 residues. The V end was cut by 3 bases, the J end by 0 bases, with 7 bases between. DNA of the CDR3: TGCAGTGCTAGCGGCTGGAGCACAGATACGCAGTATTTT. This encodes CSASGWSTDTQYF.

CDR3 bases: TGCGCCAGCAGCCAAGATGCGGCAGGGGGCTATGGCTACACCTTC. Amino acids: CASSQDAAGGYGYTF. This chain uses TRBV4-3 with TRBJ1-2; 7 nucleotides align to TRBD1. The CDR3 has 15 residues. With 0 bases clipped from V and 4 bases from J, the junction kept 5 bases outside the gene matches. Per germline, CDR1 LGHNA and CDR2 YSLEER.

The chain combines TRBV5-4 with TRBJ2-3, with 8 bases matching TRBD2. Trimming at V came to 5 bases and at J to 5 bases, leaving 10 bases not matched to a gene. The germline CDR1 and CDR2 sequences are SGHNT and YYREEE (reference sequence). This CDR3 is built from 15 residues. For the CDR3, the DNA is TGTGCCAGCAGTGATCAAGCGGGAGATAGAGATACGCAGTATTTT. Protein sequence: CASSDQAGDRDTQYF.

The rearrangement joins TRBV3-1 to TRBJ2-7; D tentatively reads TRBD1 or TRBD2 (5 bases each). Germline lookup yields CDR1 LGHDT and CDR2 YNNKEL (reference sequence). The V end lost 4 bases, the J end lost 3 bases, and 19 bases lay between the germline ends. The CDR3 consists of 16 residues. CDR3 in amino acids: CASSPTGTLYFYEQYF. In DNA, the CDR3 is TGTGCCAGCAGCCCTACCGGGACCTTATATTTCTACGAGCAGTACTTC.

V is TRBV20-1 and J is TRBJ2-7, with D tentatively TRBD2 (5 bases). The V end was cut by 1 base, the J end by 1 base, with 11 bases between. CDR3 size: 14 residues. From germline, CDR1 is DFQATT and CDR2 SNEGSKA (reference sequence). CDR3 nucleotide sequence: TGCAGTGCTAGAGCTCAGACGGGATCCTACGAGCAGTACTTC. Its protein is CSARAQTGSYEQYF.

The chain joins TRBV24-1 to TRBJ2-3; 11 bases are a match to TRBD2. V lost 4 bases, J lost 7 bases, and 9 bases stayed unmatched. The germline gives CDR1 KGHDR, CDR2 SFDVKD. The CDR3 is 16 residues long. The DNA of the CDR3 is TGTGCCACCAGTGACTTACATAGCGGGAGGGGATATACGCAGTATTTT. This encodes CATSDLHSGRGYTQYF.

The V and J genes are TRBV12-3 or TRBV12-4 and TRBJ1-5; D is uncertain. Deletions cut 3 bases from V and 4 bases from J, with 7 bases between. The CDR3 runs 13 residues. CDR3 coding DNA: TGTGCCAGCAGTTTCCGGGTTAATCAGCCCCAGCATTTT. Its protein product is CASSFRVNQPQHF.

The V and J genes are TRBV2 and TRBJ2-1; no clear D gene. In germline, CDR1 is SNHLY, CDR2 FYNNEI. The CDR3 loop spans 10 amino acids. Between the trimmed V and J ends, which lost 8 bases and 9 bases, there was a span of 8 bases. The CDR3 reads CASGWSEQFF. In DNA, the CDR3 is TGTGCCAGCGGGTGGAGTGAGCAGTTCTTC. The full variable domain, its missing parts supplied by reference TRBV2 and TRBJ2-1, is EPEVTQTPSHQVTQMGQEVILRCVPISNHLYFYWYRQILGQKVEFLVSFYNNEISEKSEIFDDQFSVERPDGSNFTLKIRSTKLEDSAMYFCASGWSEQFFGPGTRLTVL.

The chain employs TRBV28 and TRBJ1-2; D gene uncertain. Trimming removed 3 bases from V and 4 bases from J, with 9 bases in between. CDR3 length equals 13 residues. Per the germline V gene, CDR1 is MDHEN and CDR2 is SYDVKM. The CDR3 spells CASSLVASYGYTF. The CDR3 nucleotides read TGTGCCAGCAGTTTGGTAGCCTCCTATGGCTACACCTTC.

The V call is TRBV7-9, the J call TRBJ2-5; 10 bases map to TRBD1. This CDR3 spans 15 amino acids. Germline trimming cut 5 bases from V and 4 bases from J; bases unmatched to any gene: 7. The germline gives CDR1 SEHNR, CDR2 FQNEAQ (reference sequence). CDR3 sequence reads: CASSAYDRGRETQYF. For the CDR3, the DNA is TGTGCCAGCAGCGCATACGACAGGGGGCGAGAGACCCAGTACTTC.

The chain is built from TRBV13 and TRBJ2-5, with 10 bases that match TRBD2. This CDR3 region has 16 residues. V lost 6 bases and J lost 5; bases outside the gene matches: 12. Germline CDR1 reads PRHDT; CDR2 reads FYEKMQ (reference sequence). CDR3 amino acids: CASSQRTSGPWETQYF. The CDR3 DNA follows: TGTGCCAGCAGTCAAAGGACTAGCGGCCCCTGGGAGACCCAGTACTTC. The full variable domain, rest sourced from reference TRBV13 and TRBJ2-5, is AAGVIQSPRHLIKEKRETATLKCYPIPRHDTVYWYQQGPGQDPQFLISFYEKMQSDKGSIPDRFSAQQFSDYHSELNMSSLELGDSALYFCASSQRTSGPWETQYFGPGTRLLVL.

The chain couples TRBV12-3 or TRBV12-4 to TRBJ1-6; D unresolved. Between the trimmed V and J ends, which lost 5 bases and 3 bases, there was a span of 8 bases. The CDR3 covers 14 residues. The CDR3 nucleotides read TGTGCCAGCAGTCTCCCTGGCTATAATTCACCCCTCCACTTT. It yields the protein CASSLPGYNSPLHF.

J is TRBJ2-3 and V is TRBV18, with D possibly being TRBD2 (6 bases). Germline loops: CDR1 KGHSH, CDR2 LQKENI. This CDR3 region has 13 residues. Trimming pared 7 bases from V and 1 base from J, leaving 9 bases between. CDR3 region: CASYGTRTDTQYF. In DNA, the CDR3 is TGTGCCAGCTACGGGACTCGCACAGATACGCAGTATTTT.

This chain joins TRBV6-1 and TRBJ1-6; 9 bases align to TRBD1. The CDR3 runs to 17 residues. Germline CDR1 MNHNS, CDR2 SASEGT. J lost 0 bases, V lost 7 bases, and 7 bases had no gene match. CDR3 bases: TGTGCCAGCACCATTGGGACAGGGAGCTCCTATAATTCACCCCTCCACTTT. It specifies CASTIGTGSSYNSPLHF.

The V call is TRBV5-1, the J call TRBJ2-5; D is undetermined. The germline CDR1 and CDR2 sequences are SGHRS and YFSETQ. V lost 0 bases and J 1 base, leaving 10 bases between the germline ends. The CDR3 runs 15 residues. DNA of the CDR3: TGCGCCAGCAGCTTGGGCCCGACATCCCAAGAGACCCAGTACTTC. This translates into CASSLGPTSQETQYF.